Presented here are 11 T cell receptor beta chains from one specimen sequenced in a study of shared clonotypes between healthy human individuals. Assay: immunoSEQ multiplex PCR; the TCRdb copy retains only in-frame clones and omits some. The table has about 2.2 million clones, 93% seen once. Naive CD8 populations comprised CD45RO-negative cells positively selected for CCR7, excluding terminally differentiated effector memory CD45RA+ cells. What was sequenced was naive CD8+ T cells from PBMCs. All receptors derive from a young man in good health. Some clones in this sample may be carry-over from other donors' samples.

The chain is built from TRBV13 and TRBJ2-7, with 10 bases identical to TRBD1. Trimming took 5 bases from V and 5 from J; bases not matched to a gene: 9. The CDR3 covers 15 residues. From germline, CDR1 is PRHDT and CDR2 FYEKMQ (reference sequence). This chain's CDR3 is CASSLSRQGADEQYF. The CDR3 region has the DNA TGTGCCAGCAGCCTGAGTAGACAGGGGGCGGACGAGCAGTACTTC. Full variable domain (missing parts from reference TRBV13 and TRBJ2-7): AAGVIQSPRHLIKEKRETATLKCYPIPRHDTVYWYQQGPGQDPQFLISFYEKMQSDKGSIPDRFSAQQFSDYHSELNMSSLELGDSALYFCASSLSRQGADEQYFGPGTRLTVT.

The chain carries TRBV29-1 and TRBJ2-2; possibly TRBD1 or TRBD2 for D (5 bases each). Germline V gives CDR1 SQVTM, CDR2 ANQGSEA. The CDR3 sequence is 12 residues long. V gave up 3 bases and J gave up 6 bases, with 8 bases separating them. DNA of the CDR3: TGCAGCGTTGACCGGGGCCCCGGGGAGCTGTTTTTT. It encodes CSVDRGPGELFF.

V usage is TRBV5-1 and J usage is TRBJ2-7; maybe TRBD1 (6 bases). Looked up from germline, CDR1 is SGHRS and CDR2 is YFSETQ. The CDR3 is 14 amino acids. V was shortened by 5 bases and J by 3 bases, with 15 bases between the two germline ends. The DNA for the CDR3 is TGCGCCAGCAGTTACCGGGACACAAGCTACGAGCAGTACTTC. This gives the protein CASSYRDTSYEQYF.

The chain employs TRBV4-1 and TRBJ2-7; 8 nucleotides align to TRBD2. CDR1 MGHRA and CDR2 YSYEKL come from the germline V gene. The CDR3 loop spans 16 amino acids. V was clipped by 2 bases and J by 2 bases; unmatched bases: 8. The CDR3 spells CASSQLAGPTTYEQYF. CDR3 coding DNA: TGCGCCAGCAGCCAATTAGCGGGACCGACAACCTACGAGCAGTACTTC.

In its sample, this clone was seen once. The CDR3: CASRVRPGTDTQYF. CDR3 nucleotide sequence: TGTGCCAGCCGAGTTAGGCCCGGCACAGATACGCAGTATTTT. V and J are TRBV19 and TRBJ2-3; D is unresolved. Looked up from germline, CDR1 is LNHDA and CDR2 is SQIVND (reference sequence). The V end lost 9 bases, the J end lost 1 base, and 14 bases lay between the germline ends. The CDR3 sequence is 14 residues long.

This chain links TRBV4-3 with TRBJ2-2; 7 nucleotides align to TRBD1. The CDR3 has 15 amino acids. Germline trimming cut 5 bases from V and 11 bases from J; bases unmatched to any gene: 14. The germline CDR1 and CDR2 sequences are LGHNA and YSLEER. The CDR3 DNA is TGCGCCAGCAGCGGAGCGTTAGGGACAGCTTATGAGCTGTTTTTT. Its protein is CASSGALGTAYELFF.

This chain connects TRBV27 to TRBJ2-3, with D hard to call. The germline V gene encodes CDR1 MNHEY and CDR2 SMNVEV (reference sequence). The ends were cut back, 0 bases at V and 3 bases at J, with 7 bases in the middle. This CDR3 has 14 amino acids. CDR3 DNA: TGTGCCAGCAGTTTATCGAAGGGAACAGATACGCAGTATTTT. This translates into CASSLSKGTDTQYF.

The chain joins TRBV4-3 to TRBJ2-7; D is ambiguous. This CDR3 region has 14 residues. V lost 0 bases and J 1 base, leaving 7 bases between the germline ends. Germline CDR1 and CDR2: LGHNA and YSLEER. The CDR3 protein is CASSQDALSYEQYF. DNA for the CDR3: TGCGCCAGCAGCCAAGATGCCTTATCCTACGAGCAGTACTTC.

The J gene is TRBJ2-7, the V gene TRBV29-1; TRBD1 matches at 10 bases. Per germline, CDR1 SQVTM and CDR2 ANQGSEA. With 6 bases clipped from V and 3 bases from J, the junction kept 8 bases outside the gene matches. This CDR3 spans 14 amino acids. CDR3 amino acids: CSVSTGGSGYEQYF. Here the CDR3 DNA reads TGCAGCGTGTCGACAGGGGGCTCAGGCTACGAGCAGTACTTC.

The chain carries TRBV5-8 and TRBJ1-1; D perhaps matches TRBD1 (5 bases). The V gene's germline CDR1 is SGHTS and CDR2 YDEGEE. V shed 2 bases and J shed 3 bases, with 11 bases lying between them. The CDR3 runs to 14 residues. This CDR3 is CASSLGDADTEAFF. DNA for the CDR3: TGTGCCAGCAGCTTAGGGGACGCGGACACTGAAGCTTTCTTT.

V is TRBV5-1 and J is TRBJ2-1, with a weak D call TRBD2 (5 bases). Looked up from germline, CDR1 is SGHRS and CDR2 is YFSETQ. V was clipped by 0 bases and J by 5 bases, with 15 bases between them. The CDR3 extends over 16 amino acids. The CDR3 DNA reads TGCGCCAGCAGCTTGGTTCCGGGAATAGGCAACAATGAGCAGTTCTTC. Its protein product is CASSLVPGIGNNEQFF. The variable domain in full, with the rest retrieved from reference TRBV5-1 and TRBJ2-1, is KAGVTQTPRYLIKTRGQQVTLSCSPISGHRSVSWYQQTPGQGLQFLFEYFSETQRNKGNFPGRFSGRQFSNSRSEMNVSTLELGDSALYLCASSLVPGIGNNEQFFGPGTRLTVL.